The T cell receptor beta chain described here comes from a study of blood T cells in healthy people across ages. Study information: Template switching picked up about one barcoded beta molecule for each two T cells.

The CDR3 length is 16 residues. The V gene's germline CDR1 is SGHVS and CDR2 FQNEAQ. Study outcomes and limitations: Age advanced and TCR beta diversity per million T cells fell, roughly linearly.

Each sample had at least 6.5 million PBMCs isolated. Combining a sample-barcoded 5' primer with a J-beta primer mix, a second PCR ran for about 6 to 12 cycles. Tags on each cDNA molecule came from a template-switch adaptor with 12 random nucleotides. TCRdb called the 5' RACE reads again in MiXCR, with one record for every CDR3 protein. The data show 380,000 or so distinct CDR3 sequences, roughly half seen once. For this clonotype: The antigen remains unidentified. Germline and junction disagree at one end, which may indicate a read error.

This sequence was found in a man between 60 and 70 years old in good health. The rearrangement links TRBV7-8 to TRBJ2-3; the match to TRBD2 covers 8 bases. Sequencing was done on a sample of blood. CDR3 amino acids: CATVIPRGGWTDAQYF. The DNA for the CDR3 is TGTGCCACCGTCATACCCCGCGGGGGGTGGACAGATGCGCAGTATTTT.